These T cell receptor beta chains were read from a single sample in a study of blood T cell repertoires in COVID-19. TCRdb keeps only in-frame clones here, not all; method: immunoSEQ multiplex PCR. This table holds about 69,000 clones, 85% to 90% found once. Material: peripheral blood. The receptors here all came from a man older than 75 with acute or convalescent COVID-19. Each CDR3 is given with its conserved first and last residue. Each record gives: D gene, V gene, clone size, J gene, CDR3 protein, CDR3 DNA. A D gene is named only where the DNA matches it firmly. Clone size is shown for a subset of rows, as once, few, many or a class of expanded clone.

>NA|TRBV10-2|NA|TRBJ2-3
CASRGDSSGTDTQYF
TGCGCCAGCAGGGGGGACTCCTCGGGCACAGATACGCAGTATTTT
>TRBD2|TRBV5-1|NA|TRBJ2-1
CASSSIGTSGGSSYNEQFF
TGCGCCAGCAGCTCCATAGGGACTAGCGGAGGGAGCTCCTACAATGAGCAGTTCTTC
>NA|TRBV24-1|NA|TRBJ1-4
CATSDRAANEKLFF
TGTGCCACCAGTGACAGGGCGGCTAATGAAAAACTGTTTTTT
>TRBD2|TRBV24-1|NA|TRBJ2-3
CATSDAREIRDTQYF
TGTGCCACCAGTGATGCGCGGGAGATAAGAGATACGCAGTATTTT
>NA|TRBV7-2|few|TRBJ1-2
CASSLEGTSGYTF
TGTGCCAGCAGCTTGGAGGGCACTTCTGGCTACACCTTC
>NA|TRBV4-1|NA|TRBJ1-3
CASSRQGSGNTIYF
TGCGCCAGCAGCCGTCAGGGGTCTGGAAACACCATATATTTT
>TRBD1|TRBV25-1|NA|TRBJ1-1
CASRDRGAAEAFF
TGTGCCAGCAGGGACAGGGGAGCCGCTGAAGCTTTCTTT
>NA|TRBV5-1|NA|TRBJ1-6
CASSLSAGFNNSPLHF
TGCGCCAGCAGCTTGTCGGCAGGGTTTAACAATTCACCCCTCCACTTT
>TRBD2|TRBV6-2/TRBV6-3|NA|TRBJ2-1
CASSSLGLAGNNEQFF
TGTGCCAGCAGTTCTCTCGGACTAGCGGGAAACAATGAGCAGTTCTTC
>TRBD1|TRBV5-5|NA|TRBJ2-5
CASSLVPRDRGQETQYF
TGTGCCAGCAGCTTGGTCCCCCGGGACAGGGGCCAAGAGACCCAGTACTTC
>NA|TRBV6-6|NA|TRBJ2-6
CASSERGSGANVLTF
TGTGCCAGCAGCGAAAGGGGCTCTGGGGCCAACGTCCTGACTTTC
>NA|TRBV10-3|NA|TRBJ1-1
CAIREGVTEAFF
TGTGCCATCAGGGAGGGAGTAACTGAAGCTTTCTTT
>TRBD1|TRBV18|NA|TRBJ1-1
CASSSTGITEAFF
TGTGCCAGCTCGTCGACAGGGATCACTGAAGCTTTCTTT
>NA|TRBV5-1|NA|TRBJ1-6
CASSLHMQDNSPLHF
TGCGCCAGCAGCTTGCACATGCAGGATAATTCACCCCTCCACTTT
>TRBD2|TRBV9|NA|TRBJ2-1
CASSVAPVGVAGRGGEQFF
TGTGCCAGCAGCGTAGCCCCCGTAGGAGTAGCGGGAAGGGGCGGGGAGCAGTTCTTC
>TRBD1|TRBV27|few|TRBJ1-4
CASRGDRAVEEKLFF
TGTGCCAGCAGGGGGGACAGGGCGGTTGAAGAAAAACTGTTTTTT
>NA|TRBV24-1|NA|TRBJ2-5
CATSVWGRETQYF
TGTGCCACCAGTGTCTGGGGCCGGGAGACCCAGTACTTC
>NA|TRBV18|NA|TRBJ2-7
CASSPAGYEQYF
TGTGCCAGCTCACCAGCGGGGTACGAGCAGTACTTC
>TRBD2|TRBV5-1|NA|TRBJ2-1
CASSLDLAGGPDEQFF
TGCGCCAGCAGCTTGGATCTAGCGGGAGGGCCTGATGAGCAGTTCTTC
>NA|TRBV6-4|NA|TRBJ2-1
CASSDSPSPYYNEQFF
TGTGCCAGCAGTGACTCTCCCTCCCCGTACTACAATGAGCAGTTCTTC
>NA|TRBV3-1/TRBV3-2|NA|TRBJ1-5
CASSQSRGSGNQPQHF
TGTGCCAGCAGCCAAAGTCGGGGGAGCGGCAATCAGCCCCAGCATTTT
>TRBD2|TRBV19|NA|TRBJ2-5
CASSGTSGRYPQETQYF
TGTGCCAGCAGCGGGACTAGCGGGAGATATCCACAAGAGACCCAGTACTTC
>TRBD1|TRBV7-2|NA|TRBJ1-2
CASSSQGALYYGYTF
TGTGCCAGCAGCTCCCAGGGGGCTCTATACTATGGCTACACCTTC
>NA|TRBV7-9|few|TRBJ1-4
CASSQWAGNGEKLFF
TGTGCCAGCAGCCAGTGGGCAGGGAATGGAGAAAAACTGTTTTTT
>TRBD1|TRBV5-6|NA|TRBJ2-1
CASIIRDRAYNEQFF
TGTGCCAGCATCATCCGGGACAGGGCCTACAATGAGCAGTTCTTC
>TRBD2|TRBV5-4|NA|TRBJ2-1
CASSLVTSGYNEQFF
TGTGCCAGCAGCTTGGTTACTAGCGGATACAATGAGCAGTTCTTC
>NA|TRBV5-1|NA|TRBJ2-1
CASSLGHAGNSYNEQFF
TGCGCCAGCAGCTTGGGACACGCGGGGAACTCCTACAATGAGCAGTTCTTC